These 13 T cell receptor beta chains originate from one sample sequenced in a study of T cells in Graves' hyperthyroidism and ophthalmopathy. The investigators amplified TCR beta CDR3 regions from RNA transcripts. TCR CDR3 regions were first amplified by RT-PCR with HTBI primers. One entry per CDR3 protein results from TCRdb running MiXCR on the multiplex PCR reads. The data hold about 640,000 distinct CDR3 sequences, with nearly 45% observed a single time. The source material was peripheral blood or thyroid tissue (not recorded which). Every receptor here comes from an adult man with Graves' disease, either hyperthyroidism or ophthalmopathy (not recorded which).

The chain links TRBV5-5 to TRBJ1-5; a possible D gene is TRBD1 (5 bases). Per germline, CDR1 SGHKS and CDR2 YYEKEE (reference sequence). Trimming cost V 4 bases and J 6 bases, with 14 bases left between them. The CDR3 consists of 14 residues. The chain's CDR3 is CASSLGTRGQPQHF. The DNA of the CDR3 is TGTGCCAGCAGCCTTGGGACTAGGGGTCAGCCCCAGCATTTT.

The chain recombines TRBV7-6 with TRBJ2-7; 9 bases map to TRBD2. This CDR3 contains 13 residues. Germline V CDR1 and CDR2: SGHVS, FNYEAQ. Trimming at V came to 8 bases and at J to 5 bases, leaving 7 bases not matched to a gene. CDR3 nucleotide sequence: TGTGCCAGCGGGACTAGCCTCGGCGACGAGCAGTACTTC. This gives the protein CASGTSLGDEQYF.

This clonotype was seen ten or more times. The rearrangement joins TRBV5-1 to TRBJ1-1; D remains unclear. V gave up 6 bases and J gave up 1 base, with 13 bases separating them. This CDR3 is 14 amino acids long. CDR1 and CDR2 (germline): SGHRS, YFSETQ. The CDR3 DNA reads as TGCGCCAGCAAGCTACCGACCGAGAACACTGAAGCTTTCTTT. Its translation: CASKLPTENTEAFF.

CDR3 in DNA: TGTGCCAGCAGCACCCGACAGGGGCTGAGCACTGAAGCTTTCTTT. It specifies CASSTRQGLSTEAFF. The V gene is TRBV11-2, the J gene TRBJ1-1; 8 bases agree with TRBD1. The germline gives CDR1 SGHAT, CDR2 FQNNGV. The V and J ends lost 5 bases and 4 bases, in that order; junction bases with no gene match: 9. The CDR3 covers 15 residues.

The genes are TRBV10-3 and TRBJ1-2; TRBD1 matches 7 bases. Germline V gene data show CDR1 as ENHRY and CDR2 as SYGVKD. The CDR3 has 13 residues. Trimming removed 0 bases from V and 7 bases from J; junction bases left unmatched: 2. CDR3 nucleotide sequence: TGTGCCATCAGTGAGTCGACAGGGTCTGGCTACACCTTC. Translation gives CAISESTGSGYTF.

The genes are TRBV10-3 and TRBJ1-5; D gene unclear. The V and J ends lost 3 bases and 8 bases respectively, with 14 bases between them. Per germline, CDR1 ENHRY and CDR2 SYGVKD. The CDR3 contains 14 residues. The DNA of the CDR3 is TGTGCCATCAGTGACTTGACCCGGGGAAAGCCCCAGCATTTT. Its translation is CAISDLTRGKPQHF.

The chain combines TRBV14 with TRBJ1-6; no firm D call. The CDR3 is 14 residues long. From germline, CDR1 is SGHDN and CDR2 FVKESK. V was clipped by 8 bases and J by 10 bases, with 18 bases between them. The CDR3: CASSLLRVGSPLHF. The CDR3 DNA is TGTGCCAGCTCACTCCTTCGGGTTGGGTCACCCCTCCACTTT.

The genes are TRBV6-6 and TRBJ1-2; tentative D call: TRBD1 (5 bases). Germline CDR1 and CDR2: MNHNY and SVGAGI (reference sequence). CDR3 length: 14 residues. Trimming removed 5 bases from V and 5 bases from J, with 15 bases in between. CDR3 residues: CASSERGGSYGYTF. In DNA, the CDR3 is TGTGCCAGCAGTGAAAGGGGAGGGAGTTATGGCTACACCTTC.

The chain combines TRBV20-1 with TRBJ1-1, with D perhaps TRBD1 (5 bases). The V end was cut by 0 bases, the J end by 1 base, with 12 bases between. The CDR3 runs to 15 residues. Germline-derived CDR1 and CDR2 are DFQATT and SNEGSKA (reference sequence). This CDR3 reads CSARDILGGNTEAFF. Written as DNA, the CDR3 is TGCAGTGCTAGAGATATTCTCGGGGGGAACACTGAAGCTTTCTTT.

The V call is TRBV15, the J call TRBJ1-1; 8 bases line up with TRBD1. CDR1 is LNHNV and CDR2 is YYDKDF in the germline V gene (reference sequence). This CDR3 region has 14 residues. The junction had 12 bases not matched to a gene; V was cut back by 8 bases and J by 7 bases. The chain's CDR3 is CATGQGGGTNEAFF. CDR3 DNA sequence: TGTGCCACCGGACAGGGAGGGGGAACTAATGAAGCTTTCTTT.

This clonotype has at least ten counts. This chain connects TRBV7-2 to TRBJ2-5; a weak D match, TRBD1 (6 bases). The CDR3 consists of 13 residues. The germline CDR1 and CDR2 sequences are SGHTA and FQGNSA. V shed 5 bases and J shed 5 bases, with 12 bases lying between them. In nucleotides, the CDR3 is TGTGCCAGCAGCCCTGGACAGCTCGAGACCCAGTACTTC. Amino acid sequence: CASSPGQLETQYF.

V is TRBV11-1 and J is TRBJ2-7; 8 positions agree with TRBD1. The J segment lost 10 bases and the V segment lost 5 bases, leaving 10 bases of the junction unmatched. The CDR3 spans 13 residues. Germline V gene lookup returns CDR1 SGHAT and CDR2 FQDESV (reference sequence). The CDR3 sequence is CASSVIPGQVQYF. The CDR3 DNA follows: TGTGCCAGCAGCGTCATCCCGGGACAGGTACAGTACTTC.

This clonotype was detected many times. The rearrangement links TRBV2 to TRBJ1-2; D perhaps matches TRBD1 (5 bases). Germline V lookup: CDR1 SNHLY, CDR2 FYNNEI. This CDR3 spans 13 amino acids. The ends were cut back, 3 bases at V and 8 bases at J, with 13 bases in the middle. CDR3 amino acids: CASSESQSGGYTF. CDR3 sequence (DNA): TGTGCCAGCAGTGAGTCCCAGTCAGGGGGCTACACCTTC.